This T cell receptor (beta chain) was retrieved from a study of blood T cell repertoires in COVID-19. Repertoires were generated with immunoSEQ multiplex PCR, while TCRdb's copy carries only in-frame clones and drops some. The sample carries some 250,000 clones, approximately 85% recorded once. Germline loops: CDR1 LGHNA, CDR2 YNFKEQ. This CDR3 is built from 12 residues. This clone appeared once. The junction differs from germline at one of its ends, possibly a read error. This TCR was recovered from a young woman with acute or convalescent COVID-19. V usage is TRBV4-2 and J usage is TRBJ2-3, with 12 positions matching TRBD2. Material: peripheral blood. The CDR3 reads CASSQEGTSGYF. The CDR3 nucleotides are TGTGCCAGCAGCCAAGAGGGGACTAGCGGGTACTTT.